This T cell receptor beta chain was documented in a study of T cell responses to AZD1222 COVID-19 vaccine. Germline V gene data show CDR1 as SGHRS and CDR2 as YFSETQ. Trimming pared 3 bases from V and 8 bases from J, leaving 15 bases between. This CDR3 spans 14 amino acids. Generated by immunoSEQ multiplex PCR, the TCRdb table keeps only in-frame clones and is missing some. The repertoire includes some 180,000 clones, roughly 92% of them detected once, and 1% to 1.5% sits in the top ten. The receptor comes from an adult in good health. The sample in question was peripheral blood, obtained on day 0 of AZD1222 vaccination. J is TRBJ2-1 and V is TRBV5-1, with unresolved D. The CDR3 loop reads CASSSTTIVDEQFF. In DNA form, the CDR3 reads TGCGCCAGCAGCTCCACTACAATTGTGGATGAGCAGTTCTTC.